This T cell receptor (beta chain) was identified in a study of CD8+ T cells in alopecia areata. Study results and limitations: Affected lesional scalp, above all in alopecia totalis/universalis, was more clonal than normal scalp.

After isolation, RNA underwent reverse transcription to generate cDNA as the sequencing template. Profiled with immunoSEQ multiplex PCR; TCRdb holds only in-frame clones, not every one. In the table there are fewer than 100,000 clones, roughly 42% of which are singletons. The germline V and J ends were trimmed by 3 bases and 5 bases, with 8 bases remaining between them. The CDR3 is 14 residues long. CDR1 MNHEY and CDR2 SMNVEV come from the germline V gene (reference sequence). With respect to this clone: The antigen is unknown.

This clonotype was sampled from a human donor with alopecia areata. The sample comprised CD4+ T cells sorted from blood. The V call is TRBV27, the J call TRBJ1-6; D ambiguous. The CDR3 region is CASSFTDNNSPLHF. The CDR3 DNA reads TGTGCCAGCAGTTTCACGGATAATAATTCACCCCTCCACTTT.